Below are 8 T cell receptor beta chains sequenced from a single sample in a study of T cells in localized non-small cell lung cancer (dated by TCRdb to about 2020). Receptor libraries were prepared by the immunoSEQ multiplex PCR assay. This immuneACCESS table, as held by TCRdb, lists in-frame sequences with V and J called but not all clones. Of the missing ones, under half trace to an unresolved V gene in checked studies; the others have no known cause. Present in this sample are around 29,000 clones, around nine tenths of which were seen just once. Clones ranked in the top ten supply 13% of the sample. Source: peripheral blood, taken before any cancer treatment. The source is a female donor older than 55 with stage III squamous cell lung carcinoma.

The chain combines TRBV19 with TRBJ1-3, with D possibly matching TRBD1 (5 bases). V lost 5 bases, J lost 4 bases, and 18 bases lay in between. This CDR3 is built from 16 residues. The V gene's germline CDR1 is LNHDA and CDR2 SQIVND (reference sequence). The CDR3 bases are TGTGCCAGTAGTGTGGAAGGGACCGACTTAGGAAACACCATATATTTT. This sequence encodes CASSVEGTDLGNTIYF.

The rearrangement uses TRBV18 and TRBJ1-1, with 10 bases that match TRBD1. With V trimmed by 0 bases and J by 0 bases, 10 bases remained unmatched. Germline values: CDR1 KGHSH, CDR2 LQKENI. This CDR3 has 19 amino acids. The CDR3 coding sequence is TGTGCCAGCTCACCACCAAGGACAGGGGGACTCTCCATGAACACTGAAGCTTTCTTT. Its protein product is CASSPPRTGGLSMNTEAFF. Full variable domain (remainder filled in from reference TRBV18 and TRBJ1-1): NAGVMQNPRHLVRRRGQEARLRCSPMKGHSHVYWYRQLPEEGLKFMVYLQKENIIDESGMPKERFSAEFPKEGPSILRIQQVVRGDSAAYFCASSPPRTGGLSMNTEAFFGQGTRLTVV.

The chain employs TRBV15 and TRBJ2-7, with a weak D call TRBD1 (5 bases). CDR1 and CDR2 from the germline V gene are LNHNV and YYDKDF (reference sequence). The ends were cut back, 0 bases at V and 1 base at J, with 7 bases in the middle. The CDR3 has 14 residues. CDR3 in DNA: TGTGCCACCAGCAGAGATAAGGGGTCCTACGAGCAGTACTTC. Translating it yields CATSRDKGSYEQYF.

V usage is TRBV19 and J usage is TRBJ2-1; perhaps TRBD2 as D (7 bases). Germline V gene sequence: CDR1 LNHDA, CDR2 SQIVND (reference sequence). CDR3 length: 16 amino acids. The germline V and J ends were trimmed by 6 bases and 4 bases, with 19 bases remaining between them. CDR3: CASRSGSGGTYNEQFF. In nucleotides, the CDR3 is TGTGCCAGTAGATCGGGGTCGGGGGGCACTTACAATGAGCAGTTCTTC.

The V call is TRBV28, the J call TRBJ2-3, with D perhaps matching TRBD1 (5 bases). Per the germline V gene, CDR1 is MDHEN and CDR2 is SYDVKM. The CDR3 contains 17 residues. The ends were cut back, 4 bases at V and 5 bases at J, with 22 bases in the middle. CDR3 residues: CASSYETVRKYGDTQYF. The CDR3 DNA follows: TGTGCCAGCAGTTATGAGACAGTCCGGAAGTATGGAGATACGCAGTATTTT.

CDR3 residues: CASSLGRGTEAFF. The DNA for the CDR3 is TGTGCCAGCAGCTTGGGGCGGGGCACTGAAGCTTTCTTT. The chain links TRBV5-4 to TRBJ1-1; no definite D call. Germline CDR1 reads SGHNT; CDR2 reads YYREEE (reference sequence). The CDR3 runs 13 residues. Deletions cut 0 bases from V and 4 bases from J, with 7 bases between.

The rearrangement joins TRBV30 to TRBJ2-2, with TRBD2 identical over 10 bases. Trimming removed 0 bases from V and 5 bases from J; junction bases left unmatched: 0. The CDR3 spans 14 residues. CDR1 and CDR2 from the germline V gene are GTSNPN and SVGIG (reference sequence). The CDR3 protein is CAWSVLAGTGELFF. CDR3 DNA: TGTGCCTGGAGTGTACTAGCGGGGACCGGGGAGCTGTTTTTT.

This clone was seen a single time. Here the CDR3 DNA reads TGCGCCAGCAGCCCCTACGGCGACAGACCGAACACTGAAGCTTTCTTT. It codes for CASSPYGDRPNTEAFF. V usage is TRBV4-3 and J usage is TRBJ1-1; D might be TRBD1 (5 bases). Trimming shortened V by 4 bases and J by 1 base, and 16 bases separated the two germline ends. The germline gives CDR1 LGHNA, CDR2 YSLEER. CDR3 length: 16 amino acids.